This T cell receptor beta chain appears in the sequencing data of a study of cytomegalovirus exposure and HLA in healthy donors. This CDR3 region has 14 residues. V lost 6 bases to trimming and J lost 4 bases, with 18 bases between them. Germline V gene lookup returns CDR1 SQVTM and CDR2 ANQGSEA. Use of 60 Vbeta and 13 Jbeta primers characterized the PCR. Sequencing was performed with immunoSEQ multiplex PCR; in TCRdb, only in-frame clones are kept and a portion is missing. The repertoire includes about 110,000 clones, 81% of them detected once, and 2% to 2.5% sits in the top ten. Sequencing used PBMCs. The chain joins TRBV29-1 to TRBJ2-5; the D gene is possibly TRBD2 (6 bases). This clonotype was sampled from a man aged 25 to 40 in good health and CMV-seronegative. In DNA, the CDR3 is TGCAGCGTACAACAGGCCGGAGGGCGAGAGACCCAGTACTTC. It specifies CSVQQAGGRETQYF. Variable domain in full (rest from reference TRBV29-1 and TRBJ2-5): SAVISQKPSRDICQRGTSLTIQCQVDSQVTMMFWYRQQPGQSLTLIATANQGSEATYESGFVIDKFPISRPNLTFSTLTVSNMSPEDSSIYLCSVQQAGGRETQYFGPGTRLLVL.